The clone carrying this T cell receptor beta chain was found a few times. Antigen specificity is unknown. The source of the sample is a study of T cell responses to AZD1222 COVID-19 vaccine. Germline V gene data show CDR1 as LNHNV and CDR2 as YYDKDF (reference sequence). Trimming removed 0 bases at V and 2 bases at J, with 11 bases between. The CDR3 covers 16 residues. Some clones are missing from TCRdb's copy, which holds only in-frame ones; the method was immunoSEQ multiplex PCR. Found here are fewer than 150,000 clones, around four fifths of them singletons; the top ten hold roughly 4%. Study outcomes and limitations: Rises in breadth and depth of Spike-specific TCRs came after two AZD1222 doses.

V and J are TRBV15 and TRBJ1-5; D remains unclear. This material consisted of peripheral blood, taken on day 0 of AZD1222 vaccination. The receptor comes from an adult in good health. CDR3 in DNA: TGTGCCACCAGCAGAGATCTAGGTTATGGCAATCAGCCCCAGCATTTT. It is translated as CATSRDLGYGNQPQHF.